This T cell receptor beta chain was captured in a study of CD8+CD57+ T cells in acquired aplastic anemia. Using genomic DNA as the template, TCR beta VDJ and CDR3 profiling was carried out. TCRdb called the reads again in MiXCR, with one record for every CDR3 protein. This sample carries about 180,000 distinct CDR3 sequences, less than 50% of them seen once, and the ten largest clones take about 1.7%. Sequencing was done on patients that had shown CD8+CD57+ cell expansion by flow cytometry. The CDR3 runs 16 residues. CDR1 and CDR2 (germline): MNHNS, SASEGT. V was trimmed by 8 bases and J by 3 bases, leaving 23 bases between them.

The clonotype comes from a human donor with aplastic anemia. The rearrangement uses TRBV6-1 and TRBJ2-7, with a possible D match to TRBD2 (7 bases). Sequencing was done on a sample of sorted CD4+, CD8+, or CD8+CD57+ T cells (not recorded which) from PBMCs. The CDR3 sequence: CASLGVGGGGVYEQYF. The CDR3 DNA sequence: TGTGCCAGCCTGGGGGTTGGTGGGGGGGGCGTCTACGAGCAGTACTTC.